Below, 28 T cell receptor beta chains from the same sample are listed, as sequenced in a study of CD8+ T cells in alopecia areata. Sequencing templates came from extracted RNA that was reverse transcribed into cDNA. Sequencing was performed with immunoSEQ multiplex PCR; in TCRdb, only in-frame clones are kept and a portion is missing. Of about 110,000 clones in the sample, 56% are singletons; the top ten hold approximately 3.6%. Treatment defined: oral pan-JAK inhibitor, 5-10 mg twice daily. The source was CD4+ T cells sorted from blood, collected at week 24, from a patient treated with tofacitinib. The receptors here all came from a human donor with alopecia areata.

The chain combines TRBV19 with TRBJ2-1; 10 bases are a match to TRBD1. CDR1 is LNHDA and CDR2 is SQIVND in the germline V gene (reference sequence). V was clipped by 6 bases and J by 6 bases; unmatched bases: 8. The CDR3 is 15 amino acids. The CDR3 DNA reads as TGTGCCAGTAGGATGCCGGGACAGGGGATCAATGAGCAGTTCTTC. Protein sequence: CASRMPGQGINEQFF.

This clone was observed a handful of times. The identical CDR3 is also encoded by other nucleotide sequences in the sample. The J gene is TRBJ2-5, the V gene TRBV7-2; D gene ambiguous. The germline CDR1 and CDR2 sequences are SGHTA and FQGNSA. V lost 2 bases and J 3 bases, leaving 1 base between the germline ends. The CDR3 extends over 11 amino acids. The CDR3 nucleotides are TGTGCCAGCAGCTTAAAAGAGACCCAGTACTTC. Protein product: CASSLKETQYF. Supplemented by reference TRBV7-2 and TRBJ2-5, the full variable domain reads GAGVSQSPSNKVTEKGKDVELRCDPISGHTALYWYRQSLGQGLEFLIYFQGNSAPDKSGLPSDRFSAERTGGSVSTLTIQRTQQEDSAVYLCASSLKETQYFGPGTRLLVL.

The chain links TRBV30 to TRBJ2-1, with D perhaps TRBD1 or TRBD2 (5 bases each). CDR3 length: 14 residues. V dropped 3 bases and J dropped 4 bases, with 13 bases sitting between them. Germline V gene sequence: CDR1 GTSNPN, CDR2 SVGIG (reference sequence). The CDR3 sequence is CAWSRTGRYNEQFF. Here the CDR3 DNA reads TGTGCCTGGAGCCGTACGGGGCGGTACAATGAGCAGTTCTTC.

The J gene is TRBJ1-2, the V gene TRBV7-2, with D unresolved. CDR1 and CDR2 from the germline V gene are SGHTA and FQGNSA. This CDR3 spans 14 amino acids. Trimming cost V 5 bases and J 4 bases, with 14 bases left between them. The CDR3 is CASSAGLQPYGYTF. The CDR3 bases are TGTGCCAGCAGCGCCGGTCTGCAGCCCTATGGCTACACCTTC. The full variable domain, completed using reference TRBV7-2 and TRBJ1-2, is GAGVSQSPSNKVTEKGKDVELRCDPISGHTALYWYRQSLGQGLEFLIYFQGNSAPDKSGLPSDRFSAERTGGSVSTLTIQRTQQEDSAVYLCASSAGLQPYGYTFGSGTRLTVV.

Comments on this clone: The same CDR3 also results from other DNA sequences found in this sample. The gene calls are TRBV7-2 and TRBJ1-6, with D uncertain. V lost 5 bases to trimming and J lost 12 bases, with 14 bases between them. Germline loops: CDR1 SGHTA, CDR2 FQGNSA. The CDR3 consists of 13 residues. The CDR3 loop is CASSLEGRGPLHF. The CDR3 nucleotides read TGTGCCAGCAGCCTTGAAGGCCGGGGACCCCTCCACTTT. The entire variable domain, with the rest obtained from reference TRBV7-2 and TRBJ1-6, is as follows: GAGVSQSPSNKVTEKGKDVELRCDPISGHTALYWYRQSLGQGLEFLIYFQGNSAPDKSGLPSDRFSAERTGGSVSTLTIQRTQQEDSAVYLCASSLEGRGPLHFGNGTRLTVT.

This rearrangement joins TRBV5-1 to TRBJ2-7; 7 nucleotides agree with TRBD1. The CDR3 is made up of 15 amino acids. From germline, CDR1 is SGHRS and CDR2 YFSETQ. The trim removed 4 bases at V and 3 bases at J, leaving 10 bases unmatched. CDR3 DNA: TGCGCCAGCAGCGGGGTTTCGGGACAGTTCTACGAGCAGTACTTC. This gives the protein CASSGVSGQFYEQYF. The entire variable domain, with the rest obtained from reference TRBV5-1 and TRBJ2-7, is as follows: KAGVTQTPRYLIKTRGQQVTLSCSPISGHRSVSWYQQTPGQGLQFLFEYFSETQRNKGNFPGRFSGRQFSNSRSEMNVSTLELGDSALYLCASSGVSGQFYEQYFGPGTRLTVT.

This rearrangement joins TRBV6-5 to TRBJ2-2; 10 positions agree with TRBD2. The V gene's germline CDR1 is MNHEY and CDR2 SVGAGI. This CDR3 region has 15 residues. The junction had 4 bases not matched to a gene; V was cut back by 6 bases and J by 3 bases. The CDR3 nucleotides are TGTGCCAGCAGGTCTAGCGGGGGATACACCGGGGAGCTGTTTTTT. Translating it yields CASRSSGGYTGELFF.

The chain employs TRBV7-2 and TRBJ2-1; 7 bases map to TRBD1. V shed 3 bases and J 8 bases; nucleotides not matched to a gene: 7. The length of the CDR3 is 14 residues. CDR1 is SGHTA, CDR2 FQGNSA, per germline. As DNA, the CDR3 is TGTGCCAGCAGCTTTGGTCCACAGGGGTATGAGCAGTTCTTC. As protein: CASSFGPQGYEQFF.

The chain is built from TRBV13 and TRBJ2-1, with 11 bases lining up with TRBD2. The germline V gene has CDR1 PRHDT and CDR2 FYEKMQ (reference sequence). With V trimmed by 5 bases and J by 7 bases, 10 bases remained unmatched. The CDR3 length is 16 residues. This CDR3 reads CASSIAGTSGRNEQFF. In nucleotides, the CDR3 is TGTGCCAGCAGCATCGCCGGGACTAGCGGCAGGAATGAGCAGTTCTTC. Based on the CDR3 plus reference TRBV13 and TRBJ2-1, the full variable domain is AAGVIQSPRHLIKEKRETATLKCYPIPRHDTVYWYQQGPGQDPQFLISFYEKMQSDKGSIPDRFSAQQFSDYHSELNMSSLELGDSALYFCASSIAGTSGRNEQFFGPGTRLTVL.

The V and J genes are TRBV7-8 and TRBJ2-4; TRBD1 agrees at 7 bases. The CDR3 sequence is 17 residues long. V lost 2 bases to trimming and J lost 0 bases; unmatched junction nucleotides: 7. Looked up from germline, CDR1 is SGHVS and CDR2 is FQNEAQ. CDR3 bases: TGTGCCAGCAGCTTATTGGACAGGCCTATAGCCAAAAACATTCAGTACTTC. This encodes CASSLLDRPIAKNIQYF.

The J gene is TRBJ1-4, the V gene TRBV29-1; 10 bases match TRBD1. V shed 4 bases and J 6 bases; nucleotides not matched to a gene: 2. CDR1 and CDR2 (germline): SQVTM, ANQGSEA. The CDR3 runs to 13 residues. CDR3 amino acids: CSVGQGAHEKLFF. As DNA, the CDR3 is TGCAGCGTTGGACAGGGGGCGCATGAAAAACTGTTTTTT.

The CDR3: CSVAGAGELFF. As DNA, the CDR3 is TGCAGCGTCGCCGGGGCCGGGGAGCTGTTTTTT. The chain employs TRBV29-1 and TRBJ2-2, with a possible D match to TRBD2 (5 bases). The CDR3 spans 11 residues. Germline V gives CDR1 SQVTM, CDR2 ANQGSEA. Trimming pared 6 bases from V and 6 bases from J, leaving 8 bases between.

The chain employs TRBV29-1 and TRBJ1-1; perhaps TRBD1 as D (6 bases). Germline V CDR1 and CDR2: SQVTM, ANQGSEA. V lost 6 bases to trimming and J lost 0 bases, with 8 bases between them. CDR3 length: 12 residues. The chain's CDR3 is CSVTGLNTEAFF. Written as DNA, the CDR3 is TGCAGCGTAACAGGGTTGAACACTGAAGCTTTCTTT.

The V call is TRBV25-1, the J call TRBJ2-1; D uncertain. CDR3 length: 13 amino acids. Trimming stripped 2 bases from V and 9 bases from J, with 11 bases between. Germline V lookup: CDR1 MGHDK, CDR2 SYGVNS. The chain's CDR3 is CASSERWKSEQFF. The CDR3 DNA reads TGTGCCAGCAGTGAAAGGTGGAAAAGTGAGCAGTTCTTC. Based on the CDR3 plus reference TRBV25-1 and TRBJ2-1, the full variable domain is EADIYQTPRYLVIGTGKKITLECSQTMGHDKMYWYQQDPGMELHLIHYSYGVNSTEKGDLSSESTVSRIRTEHFPLTLESARPSHTSQYLCASSERWKSEQFFGPGTRLTVL.

This sequence joins TRBV7-2 and TRBJ1-1, with D possibly matching TRBD1 (6 bases). Per germline, CDR1 SGHTA and CDR2 FQGNSA. This CDR3 comprises 13 residues. V gave up 6 bases and J gave up 1 base, with 9 bases separating them. The CDR3, as DNA: TGTGCCAGCAGGAGGGGACAGAACACTGAAGCTTTCTTT. Its protein is CASRRGQNTEAFF.

The chain is built from TRBV5-1 and TRBJ2-2; no definite D call. Germline loops: CDR1 SGHRS, CDR2 YFSETQ. The CDR3 totals 13 residues. Trimming cost V 4 bases and J 0 bases, with 4 bases left between them. CDR3: CASSPPNTGELFF. The CDR3 DNA sequence: TGCGCCAGCAGCCCACCGAACACCGGGGAGCTGTTTTTT. Looking up the rest from reference TRBV5-1 and TRBJ2-2 gives the full variable domain: KAGVTQTPRYLIKTRGQQVTLSCSPISGHRSVSWYQQTPGQGLQFLFEYFSETQRNKGNFPGRFSGRQFSNSRSEMNVSTLELGDSALYLCASSPPNTGELFFGEGSRLTVL.

This chain joins TRBV5-1 and TRBJ2-1; 10 bases are a match to TRBD2. This CDR3 has 15 amino acids. Germline V gene sequence: CDR1 SGHRS, CDR2 YFSETQ. J lost 2 bases, V lost 4 bases, and 3 bases had no gene match. The CDR3 DNA sequence: TGCGCCAGCAGCGCCACTAGCGGGGCCTACAATGAGCAGTTCTTC. Translated, it gives CASSATSGAYNEQFF. Variable domain in full (rest from reference TRBV5-1 and TRBJ2-1): KAGVTQTPRYLIKTRGQQVTLSCSPISGHRSVSWYQQTPGQGLQFLFEYFSETQRNKGNFPGRFSGRQFSNSRSEMNVSTLELGDSALYLCASSATSGAYNEQFFGPGTRLTVL.

This clone was counted between two and nine times. The chain links TRBV7-2 to TRBJ2-1; D call uncertain. This CDR3 has 11 amino acids. Germline V gives CDR1 SGHTA, CDR2 FQGNSA. Trimming left V 5 bases short and J 7 bases short, with 6 bases between. CDR3 residues: CASSLGNEQFF. CDR3 sequence (DNA): TGTGCCAGCAGCCTTGGGAATGAGCAGTTCTTC. The complete variable domain, with remaining parts taken from reference TRBV7-2 and TRBJ2-1, reads GAGVSQSPSNKVTEKGKDVELRCDPISGHTALYWYRQSLGQGLEFLIYFQGNSAPDKSGLPSDRFSAERTGGSVSTLTIQRTQQEDSAVYLCASSLGNEQFFGPGTRLTVL.

V gene TRBV10-3 combines with J gene TRBJ2-7; D is uncertain. Germline V gene sequence: CDR1 ENHRY, CDR2 SYGVKD. This CDR3 comprises 13 residues. Trimming took off 5 bases at V and 2 bases at J, with 10 bases between the two ends. CDR3: CAISYGPTYEQYF. CDR3 nucleotides: TGTGCCATCAGTTATGGGCCCACCTACGAGCAGTACTTC.

The chain joins TRBV4-2 to TRBJ1-5; unclear D gene. Germline V gene lookup returns CDR1 LGHNA and CDR2 YNFKEQ. Trimming pared 0 bases from V and 7 bases from J, leaving 7 bases between. CDR3 size: 13 residues. The CDR3 bases are TGTGCCAGCAGCCAAGAGAAGTACCAGCCCCAGCATTTT. Amino acids: CASSQEKYQPQHF.

The V gene is TRBV27, the J gene TRBJ1-1, with a possible D match to TRBD1 (6 bases). CDR3 length: 14 residues. The germline V gene encodes CDR1 MNHEY and CDR2 SMNVEV (reference sequence). V lost 4 bases to trimming and J lost 0 bases, with 9 bases between them. The CDR3 loop is CASSSQGVNTEAFF. Written as DNA, the CDR3 is TGTGCCAGCAGTTCACAGGGTGTGAACACTGAAGCTTTCTTT.

This clone was counted a few times. This chain uses TRBV6-5 with TRBJ2-2; possible D gene TRBD2, 6 bases. Trimming stripped 7 bases from V and 7 bases from J, with 16 bases between. The V gene's germline CDR1 is MNHEY and CDR2 SVGAGI. The CDR3 has 14 residues. The CDR3 coding sequence is TGTGCCAGCACCGCTGCGGGGAATGGCGGGGAGCTGTTTTTT. Its protein product is CASTAAGNGGELFF.

This chain links TRBV7-9 with TRBJ1-5; a possible D gene is TRBD1 (5 bases). Germline V gives CDR1 SEHNR, CDR2 FQNEAQ (reference sequence). Trimming shortened V by 5 bases and J by 5 bases, and 13 bases separated the two germline ends. This CDR3 is built from 14 residues. CDR3 in DNA: TGTGCCAGCAGCCCTGGGGCAGGGCATCAGCCCCAGCATTTT. It encodes CASSPGAGHQPQHF.

The chain has TRBV4-3 and TRBJ2-1; D remains unclear. Germline V gene sequence: CDR1 LGHNA, CDR2 YSLEER. The CDR3 extends over 13 amino acids. Trimming took 4 bases from V and 5 from J, leaving 9 bases between them. CDR3 DNA sequence: TGCGCCAGCAGCCGCACACGGGACAATGAGCAGTTCTTC. Translating it yields CASSRTRDNEQFF.

This rearrangement joins TRBV7-9 to TRBJ2-3; D is unresolved. The CDR3 extends over 13 amino acids. V lost 5 bases to trimming and J lost 2 bases, with 8 bases between them. Per germline, CDR1 SEHNR and CDR2 FQNEAQ (reference sequence). Here the CDR3 reads CASSTWDTDTQYF. CDR3 coding DNA: TGTGCCAGCAGCACCTGGGACACAGATACGCAGTATTTT. The whole variable domain, filled in from reference TRBV7-9 and TRBJ2-3, reads DTGVSQNPRHKITKRGQNVTFRCDPISEHNRLYWYRQTLGQGPEFLTYFQNEAQLEKSRLLSDRFSAERPKGSFSTLEIQRTEQGDSAMYLCASSTWDTDTQYFGPGTRLTVL.

This clone was counted only a few times. This chain uses TRBV27 with TRBJ1-4, with 9 bases aligning to TRBD1. The CDR3 length is 15 residues. Trimming took 0 bases from V and 7 from J; bases not matched to a gene: 3. Germline CDR1 MNHEY, CDR2 SMNVEV (reference sequence). Here the CDR3 DNA reads TGTGCCAGCAGTTTATCCGGACAGGGGTTTGAAAAACTGTTTTTT. Translating gives CASSLSGQGFEKLFF.

This clone was observed a few times. The genes are TRBV10-3 and TRBJ2-2; 10 bases match TRBD1. Trimming cost V 10 bases and J 5 bases; bases outside gene matches: 10. Germline V CDR1 and CDR2: ENHRY, SYGVKD. There are 15 residues in the CDR3. This CDR3 reads CATTPGQGWTGELFF. The CDR3 nucleotides are TGTGCCACGACGCCGGGACAGGGGTGGACCGGGGAGCTGTTTTTT.

This clone was found a few times. The chain combines TRBV7-9 with TRBJ2-6; D is perhaps TRBD1 (6 bases). The CDR3 is 16 residues long. Germline lookup yields CDR1 SEHNR and CDR2 FQNEAQ (reference sequence). Trimming took off 5 bases at V and 1 base at J, with 12 bases between the two ends. This CDR3 is CASSPKGESGANVLTF. CDR3 coding DNA: TGTGCCAGCAGCCCAAAGGGGGAATCTGGGGCCAACGTCCTGACTTTC.